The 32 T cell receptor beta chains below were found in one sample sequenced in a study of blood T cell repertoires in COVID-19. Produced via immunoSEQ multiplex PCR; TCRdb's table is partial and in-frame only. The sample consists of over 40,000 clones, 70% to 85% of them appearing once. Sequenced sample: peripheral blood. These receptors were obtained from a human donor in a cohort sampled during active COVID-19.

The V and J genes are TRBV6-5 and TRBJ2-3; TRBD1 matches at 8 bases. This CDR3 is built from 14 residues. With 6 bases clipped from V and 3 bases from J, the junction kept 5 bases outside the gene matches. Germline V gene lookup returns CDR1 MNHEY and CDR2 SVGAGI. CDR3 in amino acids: CASSLDRGTDTQYF. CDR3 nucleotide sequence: TGTGCCAGCAGCTTAGACAGGGGAACAGATACGCAGTATTTT.

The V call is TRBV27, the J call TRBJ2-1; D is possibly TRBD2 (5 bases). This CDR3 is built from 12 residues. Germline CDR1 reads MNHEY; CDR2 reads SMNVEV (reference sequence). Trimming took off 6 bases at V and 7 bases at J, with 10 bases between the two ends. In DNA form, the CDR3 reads TGTGCCAGCAGGATCAGCGGAAATGAGCAGTTCTTC. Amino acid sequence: CASRISGNEQFF.

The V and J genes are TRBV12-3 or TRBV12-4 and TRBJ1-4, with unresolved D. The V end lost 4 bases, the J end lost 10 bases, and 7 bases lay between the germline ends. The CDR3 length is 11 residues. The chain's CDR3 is CASSSFGKLFF. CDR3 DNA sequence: TGTGCCAGCAGTTCCTTCGGAAAACTGTTTTTT.

The CDR3 nucleotides are TGCGCCAGCAGCCATGGACTAGCGGGAGACGAGCAGTTCTTC. This encodes CASSHGLAGDEQFF. The chain carries TRBV5-1 and TRBJ2-1; 13 bases map to TRBD2. The CDR3 runs 14 residues. Germline trimming cut 4 bases from V and 10 bases from J; bases unmatched to any gene: 5. The germline V gene encodes CDR1 SGHRS and CDR2 YFSETQ.

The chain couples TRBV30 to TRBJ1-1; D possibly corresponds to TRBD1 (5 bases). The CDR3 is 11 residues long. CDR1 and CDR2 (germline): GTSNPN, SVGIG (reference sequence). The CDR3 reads CARQLNTEAFF. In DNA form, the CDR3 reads TGTGCGCGACAGCTGAACACTGAAGCTTTCTTT. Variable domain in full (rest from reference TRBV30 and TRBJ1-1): SQTIHQWPATLVQPVGSPLSLECTVEGTSNPNLYWYRQAAGRGLQLLFYSVGIGQISSEVPQNLSASRPQDRQFILSSKKLLLSDSGFYLCARQLNTEAFFGQGTRLTVV.

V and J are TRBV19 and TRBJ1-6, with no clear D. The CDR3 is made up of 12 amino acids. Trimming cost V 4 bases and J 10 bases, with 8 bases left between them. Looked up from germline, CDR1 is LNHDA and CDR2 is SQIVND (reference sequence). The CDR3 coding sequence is TGTGCCAGTAGTAACCCCGGGTCACCCCTCCACTTT. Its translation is CASSNPGSPLHF.

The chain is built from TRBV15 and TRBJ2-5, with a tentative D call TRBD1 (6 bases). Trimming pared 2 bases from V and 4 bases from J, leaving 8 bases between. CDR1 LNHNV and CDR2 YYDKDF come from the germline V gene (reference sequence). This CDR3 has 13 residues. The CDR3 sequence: CATSRSRGETQYF. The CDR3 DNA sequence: TGTGCCACCAGCAGAAGCAGGGGAGAGACCCAGTACTTC.

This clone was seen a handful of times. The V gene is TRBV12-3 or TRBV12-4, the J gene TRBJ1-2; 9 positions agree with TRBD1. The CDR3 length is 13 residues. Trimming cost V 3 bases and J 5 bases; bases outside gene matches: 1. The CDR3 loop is CASSLGTGYGYTF. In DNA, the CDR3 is TGTGCCAGCAGTTTGGGGACAGGGTATGGCTACACCTTC.

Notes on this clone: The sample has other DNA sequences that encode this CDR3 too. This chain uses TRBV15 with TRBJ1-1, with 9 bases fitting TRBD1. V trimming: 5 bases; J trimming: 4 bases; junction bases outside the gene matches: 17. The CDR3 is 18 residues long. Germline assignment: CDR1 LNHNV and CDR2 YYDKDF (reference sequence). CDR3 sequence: CATSPLRGTGRVGTEAFF. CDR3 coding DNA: TGTGCCACCAGCCCCCTTAGGGGGACAGGGAGAGTTGGCACTGAAGCTTTCTTT.

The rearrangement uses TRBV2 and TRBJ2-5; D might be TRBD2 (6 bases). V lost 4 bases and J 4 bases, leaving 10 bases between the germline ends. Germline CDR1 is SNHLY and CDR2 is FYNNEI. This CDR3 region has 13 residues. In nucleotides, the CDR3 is TGTGCCAGCAGTGTGGAGGGTATAGAGACCCAGTACTTC. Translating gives CASSVEGIETQYF. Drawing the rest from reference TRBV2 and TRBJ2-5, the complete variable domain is EPEVTQTPSHQVTQMGQEVILRCVPISNHLYFYWYRQILGQKVEFLVSFYNNEISEKSEIFDDQFSVERPDGSNFTLKIRSTKLEDSAMYFCASSVEGIETQYFGPGTRLLVL.

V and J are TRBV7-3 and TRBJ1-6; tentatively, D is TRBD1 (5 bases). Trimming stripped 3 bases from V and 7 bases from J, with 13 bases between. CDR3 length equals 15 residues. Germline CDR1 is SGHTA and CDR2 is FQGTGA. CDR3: CASSFDIRGNSPLHF. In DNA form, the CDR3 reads TGTGCCAGCAGCTTTGACATACGGGGGAATTCACCCCTCCACTTT.

CDR3 coding DNA: TGTGCCAGCAGCTTAGTATCCGGAAACACCATATATTTT. Protein sequence: CASSLVSGNTIYF. The V call is TRBV11-1, the J call TRBJ1-3; the D is unclear. The CDR3 loop spans 13 amino acids. Germline CDR1 reads SGHAT; CDR2 reads FQDESV (reference sequence). V lost 1 base to trimming and J lost 4 bases, with 5 bases between them.

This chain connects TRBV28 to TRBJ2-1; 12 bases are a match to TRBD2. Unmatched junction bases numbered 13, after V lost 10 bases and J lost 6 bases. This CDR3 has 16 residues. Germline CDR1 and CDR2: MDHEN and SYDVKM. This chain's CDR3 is CATHPSGRAYGNEQFF. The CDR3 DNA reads TGTGCCACCCACCCTAGCGGGAGGGCCTATGGCAATGAGCAGTTCTTC.

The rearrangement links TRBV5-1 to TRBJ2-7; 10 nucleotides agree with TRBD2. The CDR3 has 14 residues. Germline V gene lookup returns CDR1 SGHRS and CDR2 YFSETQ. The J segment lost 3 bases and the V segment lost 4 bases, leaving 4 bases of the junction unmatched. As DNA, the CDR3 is TGCGCCAGCAGCCCAAGGACTAGCGGCTACGAGCAGTACTTC. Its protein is CASSPRTSGYEQYF.

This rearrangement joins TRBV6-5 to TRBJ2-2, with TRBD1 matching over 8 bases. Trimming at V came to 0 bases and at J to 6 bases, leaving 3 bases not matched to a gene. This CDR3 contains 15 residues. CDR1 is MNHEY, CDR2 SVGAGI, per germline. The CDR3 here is CASSYSTGDAGELFF. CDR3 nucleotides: TGTGCCAGCAGTTACTCGACAGGGGATGCCGGGGAGCTGTTTTTT.

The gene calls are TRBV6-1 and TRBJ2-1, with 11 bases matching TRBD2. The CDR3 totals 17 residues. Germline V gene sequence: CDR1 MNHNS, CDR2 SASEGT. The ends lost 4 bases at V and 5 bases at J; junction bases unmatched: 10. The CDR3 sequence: CASSVNFGTSGNNEQFF. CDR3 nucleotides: TGTGCCAGCAGTGTAAATTTCGGGACTAGCGGAAACAATGAGCAGTTCTTC.

The CDR3 coding sequence is TGTGCCAGCAGCCCTTCCTCCGAGACAGGGCCCACCGGGGAGCTGTTTTTT. It translates to CASSPSSETGPTGELFF. V usage is TRBV7-8 and J usage is TRBJ2-2; 7 bases fit TRBD1. Germline V gene data show CDR1 as SGHVS and CDR2 as FQNEAQ. The ends lost 5 bases at V and 4 bases at J; junction bases unmatched: 13. This CDR3 contains 17 residues.

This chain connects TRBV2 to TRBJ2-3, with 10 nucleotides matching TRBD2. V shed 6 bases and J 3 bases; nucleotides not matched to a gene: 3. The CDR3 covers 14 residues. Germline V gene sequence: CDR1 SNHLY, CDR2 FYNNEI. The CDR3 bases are TGTGCCAGCAGACTAGCGGGGTTGACAGATACGCAGTATTTT. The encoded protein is CASRLAGLTDTQYF.

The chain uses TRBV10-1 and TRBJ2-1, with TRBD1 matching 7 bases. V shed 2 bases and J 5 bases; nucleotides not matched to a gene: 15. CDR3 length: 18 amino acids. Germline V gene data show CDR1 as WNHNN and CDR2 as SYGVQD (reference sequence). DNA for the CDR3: TGCGCCAGCAGTGAGCCGACCCCTATTGGCAGGGGGAACAATGAGCAGTTCTTC. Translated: CASSEPTPIGRGNNEQFF.

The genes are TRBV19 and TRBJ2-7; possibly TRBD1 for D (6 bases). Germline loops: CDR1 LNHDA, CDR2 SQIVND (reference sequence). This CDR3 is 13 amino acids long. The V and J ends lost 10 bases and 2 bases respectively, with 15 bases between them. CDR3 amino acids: CATNKQGTYEQYF. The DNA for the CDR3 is TGTGCCACTAATAAACAGGGAACCTACGAGCAGTACTTC.

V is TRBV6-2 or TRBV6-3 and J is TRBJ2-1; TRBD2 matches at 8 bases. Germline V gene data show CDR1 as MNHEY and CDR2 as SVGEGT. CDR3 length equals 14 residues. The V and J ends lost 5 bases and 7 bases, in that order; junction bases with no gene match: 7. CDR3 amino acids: CASSRSGSKNEQFF. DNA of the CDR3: TGTGCCAGCAGTAGAAGCGGGAGTAAGAATGAGCAGTTCTTC.

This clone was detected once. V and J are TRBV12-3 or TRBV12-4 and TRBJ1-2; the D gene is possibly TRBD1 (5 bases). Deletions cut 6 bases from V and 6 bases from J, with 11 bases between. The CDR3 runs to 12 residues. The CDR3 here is CASSPGSHGYTF. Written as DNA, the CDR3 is TGTGCCAGCAGCCCAGGGTCCCATGGCTACACCTTC.

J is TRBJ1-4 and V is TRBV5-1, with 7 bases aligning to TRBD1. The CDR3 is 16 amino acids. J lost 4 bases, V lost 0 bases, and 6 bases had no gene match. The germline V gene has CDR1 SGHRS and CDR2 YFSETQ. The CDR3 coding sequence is TGCGCCAGCAGCTTGGGAGGGGGCGCGGGTAATGAAAAACTGTTTTTT. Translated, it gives CASSLGGGAGNEKLFF. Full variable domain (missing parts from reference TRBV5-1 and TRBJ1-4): KAGVTQTPRYLIKTRGQQVTLSCSPISGHRSVSWYQQTPGQGLQFLFEYFSETQRNKGNFPGRFSGRQFSNSRSEMNVSTLELGDSALYLCASSLGGGAGNEKLFFGSGTQLSVL.

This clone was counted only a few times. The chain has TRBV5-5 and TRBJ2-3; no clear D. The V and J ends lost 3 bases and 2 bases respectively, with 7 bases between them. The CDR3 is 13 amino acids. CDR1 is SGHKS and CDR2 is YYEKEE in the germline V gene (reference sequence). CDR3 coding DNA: TGTGCCAGCAGCTCACAGTACACAGATACGCAGTATTTT. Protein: CASSSQYTDTQYF.

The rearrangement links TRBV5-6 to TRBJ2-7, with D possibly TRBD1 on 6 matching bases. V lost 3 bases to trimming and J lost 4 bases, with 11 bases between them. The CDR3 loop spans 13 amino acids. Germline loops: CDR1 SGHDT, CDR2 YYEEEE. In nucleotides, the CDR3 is TGTGCCAGCAGCTCTTTGACAGGATACGAGCAGTACTTC. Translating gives CASSSLTGYEQYF.

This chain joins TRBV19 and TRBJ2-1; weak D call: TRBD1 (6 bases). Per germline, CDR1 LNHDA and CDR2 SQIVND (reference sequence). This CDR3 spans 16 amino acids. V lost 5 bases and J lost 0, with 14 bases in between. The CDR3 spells CASSAKHRDSYNEQFF. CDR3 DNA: TGTGCCAGTAGTGCCAAACACAGGGACTCCTACAATGAGCAGTTCTTC. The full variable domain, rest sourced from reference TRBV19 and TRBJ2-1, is DGGITQSPKYLFRKEGQNVTLSCEQNLNHDAMYWYRQDPGQGLRLIYYSQIVNDFQKGDIAEGYSVSREKKESFPLTVTSAQKNPTAFYLCASSAKHRDSYNEQFFGPGTRLTVL.

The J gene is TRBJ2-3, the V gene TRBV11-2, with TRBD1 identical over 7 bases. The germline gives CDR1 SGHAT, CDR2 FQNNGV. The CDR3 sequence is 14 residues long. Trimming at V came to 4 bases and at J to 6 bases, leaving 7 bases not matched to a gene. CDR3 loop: CASSSRQGVDTQYF. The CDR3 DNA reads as TGTGCCAGCAGCTCCCGACAGGGTGTGGATACGCAGTATTTT.

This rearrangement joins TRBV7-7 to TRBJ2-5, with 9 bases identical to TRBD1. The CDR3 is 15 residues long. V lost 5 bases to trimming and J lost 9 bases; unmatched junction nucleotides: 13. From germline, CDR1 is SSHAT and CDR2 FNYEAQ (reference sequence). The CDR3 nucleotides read TGTGCCAGCAGCCCGGTGACAGGGGGTTCAGCGGCCCAGTACTTC. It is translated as CASSPVTGGSAAQYF. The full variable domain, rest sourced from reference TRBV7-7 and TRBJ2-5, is GAGVSQSPRYKVTKRGQDVTLRCDPISSHATLYWYQQALGQGPEFLTYFNYEAQPDKSGLPSDRFSAERPEGSISTLTIQRTEQRDSAMYRCASSPVTGGSAAQYFGPGTRLLVL.

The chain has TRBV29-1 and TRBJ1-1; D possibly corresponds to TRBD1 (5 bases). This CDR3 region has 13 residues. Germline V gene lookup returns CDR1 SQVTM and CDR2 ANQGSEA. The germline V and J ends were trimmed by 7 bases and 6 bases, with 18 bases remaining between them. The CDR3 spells CSANRRNFPEAFF. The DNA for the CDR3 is TGCAGCGCCAACAGGCGGAACTTCCCTGAAGCTTTCTTT.

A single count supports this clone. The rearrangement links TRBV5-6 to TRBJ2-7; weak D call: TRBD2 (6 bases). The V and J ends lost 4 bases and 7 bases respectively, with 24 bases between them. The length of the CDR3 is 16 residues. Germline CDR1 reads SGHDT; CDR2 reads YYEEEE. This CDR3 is CASSILPSWRAGEQYF. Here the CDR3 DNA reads TGTGCCAGCAGCATTCTCCCTTCGTGGAGGGCGGGTGAGCAGTACTTC.

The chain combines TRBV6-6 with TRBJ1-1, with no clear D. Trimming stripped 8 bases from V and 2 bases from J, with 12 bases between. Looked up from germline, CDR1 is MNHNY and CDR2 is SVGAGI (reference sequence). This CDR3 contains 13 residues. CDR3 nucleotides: TGTGCCAGCCGGAGAGGAGGTAACACTGAAGCTTTCTTT. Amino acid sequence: CASRRGGNTEAFF.

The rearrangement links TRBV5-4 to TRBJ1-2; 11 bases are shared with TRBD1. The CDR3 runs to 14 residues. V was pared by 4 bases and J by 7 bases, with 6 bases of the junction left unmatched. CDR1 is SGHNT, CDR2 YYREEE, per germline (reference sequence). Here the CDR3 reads CASSIGQGAGGYTF. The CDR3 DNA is TGTGCCAGCAGCATAGGACAGGGGGCTGGTGGCTACACCTTC.